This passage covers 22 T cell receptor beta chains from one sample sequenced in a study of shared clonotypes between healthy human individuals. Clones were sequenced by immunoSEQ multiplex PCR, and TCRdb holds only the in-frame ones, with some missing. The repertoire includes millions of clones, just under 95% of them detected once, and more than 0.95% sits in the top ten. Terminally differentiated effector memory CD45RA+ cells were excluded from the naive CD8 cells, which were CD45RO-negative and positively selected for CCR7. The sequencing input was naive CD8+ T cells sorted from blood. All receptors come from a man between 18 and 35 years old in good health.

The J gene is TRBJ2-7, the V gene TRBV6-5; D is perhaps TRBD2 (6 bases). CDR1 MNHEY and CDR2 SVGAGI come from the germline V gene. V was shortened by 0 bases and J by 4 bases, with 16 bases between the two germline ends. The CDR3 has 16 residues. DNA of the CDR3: TGTGCCAGCAGTTACTCGGCATCGGCGGGAACTTACGAGCAGTACTTC. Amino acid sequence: CASSYSASAGTYEQYF.

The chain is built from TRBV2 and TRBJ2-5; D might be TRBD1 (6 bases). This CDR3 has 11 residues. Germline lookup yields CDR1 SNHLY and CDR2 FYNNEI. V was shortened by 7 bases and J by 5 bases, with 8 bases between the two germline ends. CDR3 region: CASNRDETQYF. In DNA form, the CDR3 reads TGTGCCAGCAACAGGGATGAGACCCAGTACTTC.

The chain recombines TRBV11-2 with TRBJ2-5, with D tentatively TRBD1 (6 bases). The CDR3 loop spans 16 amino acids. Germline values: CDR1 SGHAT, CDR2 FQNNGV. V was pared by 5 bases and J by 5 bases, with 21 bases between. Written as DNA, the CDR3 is TGTGCCAGCAGCCTACCCCCCTTGACAGGCAGGGAGACCCAGTACTTC. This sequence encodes CASSLPPLTGRETQYF.

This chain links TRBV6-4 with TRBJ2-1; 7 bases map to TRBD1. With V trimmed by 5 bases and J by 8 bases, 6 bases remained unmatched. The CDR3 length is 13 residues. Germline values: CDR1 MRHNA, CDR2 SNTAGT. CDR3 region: CASSKGAGYEQFF. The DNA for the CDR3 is TGTGCCAGCAGTAAGGGGGCCGGTTATGAGCAGTTCTTC.

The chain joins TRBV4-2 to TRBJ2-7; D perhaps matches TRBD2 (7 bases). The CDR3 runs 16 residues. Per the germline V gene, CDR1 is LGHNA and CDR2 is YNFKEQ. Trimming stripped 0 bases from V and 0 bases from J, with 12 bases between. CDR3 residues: CASSQEGAGASYEQYF. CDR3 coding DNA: TGTGCCAGCAGCCAAGAAGGCGCGGGGGCCTCCTACGAGCAGTACTTC.

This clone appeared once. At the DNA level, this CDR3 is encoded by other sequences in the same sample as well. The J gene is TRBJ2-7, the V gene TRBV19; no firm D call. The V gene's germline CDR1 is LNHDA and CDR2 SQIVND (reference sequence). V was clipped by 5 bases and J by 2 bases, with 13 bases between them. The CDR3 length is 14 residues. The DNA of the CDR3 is TGTGCCAGTAGTCCCTCGACTGGAGCCTACGAGCAGTACTTC. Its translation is CASSPSTGAYEQYF.

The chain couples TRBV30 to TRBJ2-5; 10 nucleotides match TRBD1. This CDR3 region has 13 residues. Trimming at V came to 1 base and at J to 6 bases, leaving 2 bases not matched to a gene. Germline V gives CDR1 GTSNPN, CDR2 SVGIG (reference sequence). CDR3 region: CAWSGTGGQTQYF. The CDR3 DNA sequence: TGTGCCTGGAGTGGGACAGGGGGGCAGACCCAGTACTTC.

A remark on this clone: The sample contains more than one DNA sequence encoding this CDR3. The CDR3 sequence is CASSLSENTEAFF. DNA for the CDR3: TGTGCCAGCAGCTTATCAGAGAACACTGAAGCTTTCTTT. The gene calls are TRBV5-4 and TRBJ1-1; D gene unclear. CDR3 length: 13 amino acids. Between the trimmed V and J ends, which lost 2 bases and 1 base, there was a span of 6 bases. The V gene's germline CDR1 is SGHNT and CDR2 YYREEE (reference sequence).

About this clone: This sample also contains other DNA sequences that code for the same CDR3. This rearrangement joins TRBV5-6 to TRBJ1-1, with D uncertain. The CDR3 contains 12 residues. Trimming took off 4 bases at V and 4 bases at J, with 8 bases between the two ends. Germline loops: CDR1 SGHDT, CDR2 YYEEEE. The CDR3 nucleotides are TGTGCCAGCAGCCCGGGAGGCACTGAAGCTTTCTTT. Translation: CASSPGGTEAFF.

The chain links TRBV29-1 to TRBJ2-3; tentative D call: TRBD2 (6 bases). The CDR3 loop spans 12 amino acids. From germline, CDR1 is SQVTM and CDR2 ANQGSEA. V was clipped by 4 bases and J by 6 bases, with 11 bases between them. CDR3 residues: CSVGRDFDTQYF. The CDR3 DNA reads TGCAGCGTTGGGAGGGACTTTGATACGCAGTATTTT.

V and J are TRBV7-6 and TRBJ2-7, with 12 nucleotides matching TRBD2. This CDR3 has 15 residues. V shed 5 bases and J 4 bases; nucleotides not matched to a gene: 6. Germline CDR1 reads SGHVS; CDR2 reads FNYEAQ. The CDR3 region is CASSPRTSGDYEQYF. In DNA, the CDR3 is TGTGCCAGCAGCCCCCGGACTAGCGGGGATTACGAGCAGTACTTC.

CDR3 sequence reads: CASSLLAGPRDEQFF. CDR3 coding DNA: TGTGCCAGCAGTTTACTAGCGGGCCCCCGGGATGAGCAGTTCTTC. This chain connects TRBV28 to TRBJ2-1; 8 positions match TRBD2. CDR1 and CDR2 (germline): MDHEN, SYDVKM. The J segment lost 8 bases and the V segment lost 2 bases, leaving 8 bases of the junction unmatched. The CDR3 is 15 amino acids.

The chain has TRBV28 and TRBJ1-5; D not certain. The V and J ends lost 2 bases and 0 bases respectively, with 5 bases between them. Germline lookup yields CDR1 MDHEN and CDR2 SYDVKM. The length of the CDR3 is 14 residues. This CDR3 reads CASSLGVSNQPQHF. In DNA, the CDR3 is TGTGCCAGCAGTTTAGGGGTTAGCAATCAGCCCCAGCATTTT.

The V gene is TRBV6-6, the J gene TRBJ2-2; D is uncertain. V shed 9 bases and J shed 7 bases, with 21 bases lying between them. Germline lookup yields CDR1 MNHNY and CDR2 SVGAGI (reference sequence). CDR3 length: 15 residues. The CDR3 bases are TGTGCCAGTATATTAACCCCAACCTTTTACGGGGAGCTGTTTTTT. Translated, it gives CASILTPTFYGELFF.

CDR3 bases: TGTGCCATCAGTAACAGGGGGTATGACGAGCCCCAGCATTTT. It yields the protein CAISNRGYDEPQHF. The J gene is TRBJ1-5, the V gene TRBV10-3; TRBD1 matches 8 bases. The V and J ends lost 5 bases and 8 bases, in that order; junction bases with no gene match: 8. This CDR3 is built from 14 residues. Germline CDR1 ENHRY, CDR2 SYGVKD.

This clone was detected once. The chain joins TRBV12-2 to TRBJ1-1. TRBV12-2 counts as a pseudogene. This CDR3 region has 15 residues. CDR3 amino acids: CASRPRAKRDTEAFF. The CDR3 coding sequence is TGTGCAAGTCGACCCAGGGCAAAGAGGGACACTGAAGCTTTCTTT.

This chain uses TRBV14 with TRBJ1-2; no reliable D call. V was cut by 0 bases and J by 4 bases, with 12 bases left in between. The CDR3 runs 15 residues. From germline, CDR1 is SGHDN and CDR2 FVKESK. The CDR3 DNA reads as TGTGCCAGCAGCCAAGATGCGGAGGATTCCTATGGCTACACCTTC. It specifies CASSQDAEDSYGYTF.

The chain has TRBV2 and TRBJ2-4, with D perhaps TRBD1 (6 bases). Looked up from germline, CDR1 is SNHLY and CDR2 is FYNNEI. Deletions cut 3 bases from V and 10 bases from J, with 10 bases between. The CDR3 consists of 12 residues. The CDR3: CASSDQRGIQYF. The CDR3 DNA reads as TGTGCCAGCAGTGATCAGAGGGGGATTCAGTACTTC. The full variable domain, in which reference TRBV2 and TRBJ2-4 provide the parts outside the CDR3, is EPEVTQTPSHQVTQMGQEVILRCVPISNHLYFYWYRQILGQKVEFLVSFYNNEISEKSEIFDDQFSVERPDGSNFTLKIRSTKLEDSAMYFCASSDQRGIQYFGAGTRLSVL.

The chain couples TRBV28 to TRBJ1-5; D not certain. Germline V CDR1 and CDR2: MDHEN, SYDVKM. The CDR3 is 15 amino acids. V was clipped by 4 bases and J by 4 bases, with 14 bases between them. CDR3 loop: CASSSTEDLNQPQHF. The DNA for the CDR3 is TGTGCCAGCAGTTCGACGGAGGACCTAAATCAGCCCCAGCATTTT.

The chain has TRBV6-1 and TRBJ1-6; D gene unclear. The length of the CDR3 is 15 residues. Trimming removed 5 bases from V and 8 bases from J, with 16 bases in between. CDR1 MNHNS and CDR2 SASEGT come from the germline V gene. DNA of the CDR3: TGTGCCAGCAGTCCTCGACATAATTGGGATTCACCCCTCCACTTT. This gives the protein CASSPRHNWDSPLHF.

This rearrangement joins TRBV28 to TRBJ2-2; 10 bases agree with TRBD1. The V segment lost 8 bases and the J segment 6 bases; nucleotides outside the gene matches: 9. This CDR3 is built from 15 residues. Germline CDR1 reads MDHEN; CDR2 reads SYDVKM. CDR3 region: CASVGRTGGPGELFF. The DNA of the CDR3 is TGTGCCAGCGTGGGTCGGACAGGGGGACCCGGGGAGCTGTTTTTT.

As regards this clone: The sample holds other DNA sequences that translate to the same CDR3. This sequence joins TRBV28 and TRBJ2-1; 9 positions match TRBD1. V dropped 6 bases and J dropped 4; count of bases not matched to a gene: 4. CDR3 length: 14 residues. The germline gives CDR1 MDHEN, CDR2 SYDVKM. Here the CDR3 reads CASSPGQGYNEQFF. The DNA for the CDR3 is TGTGCCAGCAGCCCGGGACAGGGATACAATGAGCAGTTCTTC.